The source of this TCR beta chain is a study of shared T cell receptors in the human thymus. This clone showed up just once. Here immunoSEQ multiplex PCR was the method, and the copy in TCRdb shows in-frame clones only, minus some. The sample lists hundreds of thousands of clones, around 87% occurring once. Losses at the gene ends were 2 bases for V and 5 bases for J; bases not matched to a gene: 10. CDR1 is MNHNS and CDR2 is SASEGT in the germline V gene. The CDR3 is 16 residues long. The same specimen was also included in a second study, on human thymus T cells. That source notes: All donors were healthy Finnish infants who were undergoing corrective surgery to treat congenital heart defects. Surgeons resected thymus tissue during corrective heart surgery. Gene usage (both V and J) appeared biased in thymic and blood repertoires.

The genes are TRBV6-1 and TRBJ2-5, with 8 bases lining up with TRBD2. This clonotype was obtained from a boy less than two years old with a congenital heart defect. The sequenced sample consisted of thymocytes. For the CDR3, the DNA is TGTGCCAGCAGTGAAACTAGCGGCACAGGCCGGGAGACCCAGTACTTC. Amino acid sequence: CASSETSGTGRETQYF.